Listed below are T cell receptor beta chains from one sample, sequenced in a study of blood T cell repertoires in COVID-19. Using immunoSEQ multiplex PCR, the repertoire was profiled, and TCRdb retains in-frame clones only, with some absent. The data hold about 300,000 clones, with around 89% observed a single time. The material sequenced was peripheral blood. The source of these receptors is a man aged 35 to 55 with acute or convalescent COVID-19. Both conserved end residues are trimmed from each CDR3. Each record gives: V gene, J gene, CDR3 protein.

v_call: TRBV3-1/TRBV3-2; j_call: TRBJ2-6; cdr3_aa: ASSQVQVTGANVLT
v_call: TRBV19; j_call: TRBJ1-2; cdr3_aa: ASGGEAIHGYT
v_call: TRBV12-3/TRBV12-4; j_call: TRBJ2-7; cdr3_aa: ASSPYPGQEY
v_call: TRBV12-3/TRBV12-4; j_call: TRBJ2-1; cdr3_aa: ASSFFSDNEQF
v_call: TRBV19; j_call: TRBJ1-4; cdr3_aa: ASSILASTNEKLF
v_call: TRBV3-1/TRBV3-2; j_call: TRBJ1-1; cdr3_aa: ASSPDKNTEAF
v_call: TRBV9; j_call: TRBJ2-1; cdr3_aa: ASSETGGPYNEQF
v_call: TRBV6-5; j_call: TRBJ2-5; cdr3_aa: ASSYQGGQETQY
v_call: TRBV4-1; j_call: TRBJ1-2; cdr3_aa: ASSQGTGYYGYT
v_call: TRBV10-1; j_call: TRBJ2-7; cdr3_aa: ASSESGTGLDEQY
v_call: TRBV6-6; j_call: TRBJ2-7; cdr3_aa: ASSYMVESRGPEQY
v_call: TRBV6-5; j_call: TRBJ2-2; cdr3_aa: ASSYDGPRGELF
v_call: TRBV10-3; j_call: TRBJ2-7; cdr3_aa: AISVTGPEQY
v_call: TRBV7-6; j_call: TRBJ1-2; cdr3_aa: ASSLGGTGGLPDYT
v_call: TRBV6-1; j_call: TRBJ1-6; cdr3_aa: ASNQWPLH
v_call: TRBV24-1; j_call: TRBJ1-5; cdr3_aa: ATSSWQGDQPQH
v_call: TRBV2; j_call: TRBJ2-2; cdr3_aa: ASMVGSGVTGELF
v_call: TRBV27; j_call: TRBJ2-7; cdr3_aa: ASSLSAGGLYEQY
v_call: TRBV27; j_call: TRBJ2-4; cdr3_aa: ASSPRQVLAKNIQY
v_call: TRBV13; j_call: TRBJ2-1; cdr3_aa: ASSFRQRGGQYNEQF
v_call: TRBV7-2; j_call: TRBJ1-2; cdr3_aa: ASSLGRDYGYT
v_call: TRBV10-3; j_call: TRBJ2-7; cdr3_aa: AISDSSYEQY
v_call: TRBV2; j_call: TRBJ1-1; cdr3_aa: ASRLFPGNTEAF
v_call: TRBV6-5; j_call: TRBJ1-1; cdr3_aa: ASHRGEMNTEAF
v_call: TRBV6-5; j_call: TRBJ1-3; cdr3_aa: ASSRSGVGENTIY
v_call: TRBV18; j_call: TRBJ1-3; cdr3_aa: ASSPGAPNSGNTIY
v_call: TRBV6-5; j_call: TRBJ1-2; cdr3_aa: ASSSTESNYGYT
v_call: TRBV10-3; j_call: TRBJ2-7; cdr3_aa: AISAGSDEQY
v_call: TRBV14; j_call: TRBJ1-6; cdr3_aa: ASSPGEIYNSPLH